This entry describes one T cell receptor beta chain. It lacks a known antigen. Per-nucleotide qualities are absent, and no much larger clonotype sits a single base away. The same CDR3 also results from other DNA sequences found in this sample. TCR CDR3 regions were amplified from genomic DNA by multiplex PCR using the deep immunoSEQ assay. Extracted genomic DNA from each cell subset was spread evenly across all wells of several immunoSEQ 96-well plates, with each plate serving as a replicate. Each replicate PCR for sorted subsets received roughly 0.2 ug genomic DNA, equal to roughly 33,000 T cell genomes. Purified libraries were quantified with a Qubit 3.0 fluorometer, sized on a Bioanalyzer 2100, and re-quantified with the KAPA Library Quantification kit. A separate single-read 150-cycle Illumina NextSeq 550 flow cell was used to sequence each immunoSEQ 96-well plate. The authors' analysis ran thus. The immunoSEQ output contained only junctional sequences without quality scores, so filtering could not match that applied to full-length reads. Sequences were annotated with PyIR, a Python wrapper for IgBLAST v1.9, using IMGT germline references to assign V/J genes and CDR3. Any read was removed if the V/J assignment was weak (E-value above 1e-6), the CDR3 was missing, or the read contained stop codons, out-of-frame junctions, or ambiguous translated residues. V3J clonotypes were defined as sequences sharing the same inferred V gene, J gene, and CDR3 amino acid sequence. Percentage overlap between repertoires was calculated by dividing the number of shared unique clonotypes by the size of the smaller repertoire. Repertoire richness was assessed with RTK rarefaction, the Chao1 estimator, and Recon v2.1 estimates of unobserved clonotypes. Generation probabilities were computed with OLGA for all TCRbeta clonotypes obtained by the gDNA method from four donors. Held by TCRdb, this immuneACCESS table contains in-frame sequences only and omits some clones. Under half of the omission traces to an unresolved V gene where checked; the cause of the rest is unknown. The V and J calls and clone size come from that table; D and trimming were worked out from the DNA. For this sample there are about 2.1 million clones; about 93% appear just once. The top ten clones comprise 1.7% of the sample.

The source of the sample is a study of shared clonotypes between healthy human individuals (TCRdb year 2020). With regard to the full study: Three men and a couple of women, aged 18 to 49 years, made up the cohort. For each donor, three plates each were used for CD4 naive and CD4 memory, two plates were used for CD8 naive, and one plate was used for CD8 memory. The study deeply sequenced blood TCR repertoires of about 5 healthy adults to estimate repertoire size and the extent of clonotype sharing between individuals. Different laboratories and diverse techniques were used to prepare libraries and sequence TCR repertoires, to increase sequencing depth and limit assay-specific biases. Between about 0.94 and 8.9 billion PBMCs per donor were obtained by leukapheresis.

For the CD8 naive samples, CD45RO-negative cells were positively selected for CCR7, yielding a CD45RA+CCR7+ population from which TemRA cells were excluded. Healthy HIV-negative adults with no recently reported acute infections or vaccinations were included as donors. Every donor was a Caucasian adult living in Nashville, Tennessee, USA. Blood was obtained by leukapheresis, after which PBMCs were separated by Ficoll-Histopaque density gradient centrifugation and cryopreserved in liquid nitrogen vapor phase. Purity and quantity of every magnetically sorted T cell population were checked by analytical flow cytometry. Genomic DNA was isolated from each sorted fraction and quantified by UV absorbance on a Nanodrop 2000c. The paper as a whole reports these results and caveats: Higher generation probabilities were observed for clonotypes shared by all four sorted-subset donors than for non-shared clonotypes. Sharing across a handful of donors was observed for 4.5% to 6.5% of naive CD4, less than 4% of naive CD8, over 2% of memory CD4, and approximately 0.41% of memory CD8 clonotypes. Naive subsets generally had larger estimated clonotype richness than memory subsets. Sampling was restricted to blood, and TCR repertoires in tissues likely differ from the TCR repertoires found in blood. Incomplete sequencing was indicated by rarefaction of sorted-subset datasets, despite the large sequencing depth. The small number of donors limited the genetic and exposure-history diversity represented. Based on pairwise subsampling, the degree of clonotype sharing among donors was expected to be affected by sequencing depth.

The germline V gene sets CDR1 to SNHLY and CDR2 to FYNNEI. Germline trimming amounts to 4 bases on V and 4 bases on J, with 2 as the count of junction bases outside the gene matches. The CDR3 covers 13 residues, taking in both the cysteine and the phenylalanine. Just CDR3 DNA is preserved here, 39 bases in frame from base 1. This clonotype was sampled from a man between 18 and 29 years old in good health. Some clones in this sample may be carry-over from other donors' samples. Sequences were obtained from naive CD8+ T cells from PBMCs. What this sample's cell subset or site label stands for: CD45RA+CCR7+. Rearrangement joined TRBV2 to TRBJ2-7; TRBD1 aligns with 9 central bases. The CDR3 region: CASSGDRAYEQYF. The nucleotide sequence reads TGTGCCAGCAGTGGGGACAGGGCTTACGAGCAGTACTTC.